This entry is about one T cell receptor beta chain. The record originates from a study of CD8 T cells in Susac syndrome. Random hexamers served to reverse transcribe about 0.45 to 1 ug RNA. Via MiXCR, TCRdb re-called the immunoSEQ multiplex PCR reads, giving one row per CDR3 protein. Among 170,000 or so distinct CDR3 sequences, 85% to 95% were seen once, and the ten largest hold approximately 0.11%. Germline V CDR1 and CDR2: MNHEY, SVGEGT. There are 13 residues in the CDR3. Deletions cut 10 bases from V and 8 bases from J, with 17 bases between. The recently defined diagnostic criteria for definite or probable disease were met by the Susac syndrome patients.

Sequenced input: CD4+ T cells from PBMCs. This chain links TRBV6-2 or TRBV6-3 with TRBJ1-4; tentatively, D is TRBD1 (6 bases). This receptor was taken from a human donor with Susac syndrome. The CDR3 nucleotides read TGTGCCACCGTCGACAGGTCACGGGAAAAACTGTTTTTT. This translates into CATVDRSREKLFF.